The 5 T cell receptor beta chains given below trace back to one sample, sequenced in a study of cytomegalovirus exposure and HLA in healthy donors. The method was immunoSEQ multiplex PCR; TCRdb's version includes in-frame clones alone and lacks a portion of them. This sample yields about 130,000 clones, of which 90% to 96% are seen a single time; 1.7% belongs to the top ten. Sequencing input: PBMCs. Receptors were obtained from a man aged 18 to 29 in good health and CMV-seronegative.

The gene calls are TRBV7-3 and TRBJ2-3, with 7 positions matching TRBD2. This CDR3 has 16 amino acids. V shed 5 bases, J shed 2 bases, and the junction held 10 bases outside the gene matches. Germline V gives CDR1 SGHTA, CDR2 FQGTGA. Here the CDR3 reads CASSPYIAGPTDTQYF. As DNA, the CDR3 is TGTGCCAGCAGCCCTTACATAGCGGGCCCCACAGATACGCAGTATTTT.

V gene TRBV7-9 combines with J gene TRBJ2-7, with TRBD2 identical over 8 bases. There are 15 residues in the CDR3. V lost 2 bases to trimming and J lost 7 bases; unmatched junction nucleotides: 10. The germline gives CDR1 SEHNR, CDR2 FQNEAQ (reference sequence). CDR3 DNA sequence: TGTGCCAGCAGCTTAATAATCGGGGGGGCCCGGGAGCAGTACTTC. As protein: CASSLIIGGAREQYF.

The chain combines TRBV5-1 with TRBJ2-1; TRBD2 matches at 15 bases. The junction had 4 bases not matched to a gene; V was cut back by 4 bases and J by 5 bases. The CDR3 consists of 16 residues. Germline CDR1 reads SGHRS; CDR2 reads YFSETQ. CDR3 nucleotide sequence: TGCGCCAGCAGCCTCGGACTAGCGGGAGGGAACAATGAGCAGTTCTTC. It codes for CASSLGLAGGNNEQFF.

CDR3 bases: TGTGCCAGCAGCTCGACACTAGCGGGATCCTACAATGAGCAGTTCTTC. Translated, it gives CASSSTLAGSYNEQFF. The chain is built from TRBV5-6 and TRBJ2-1; 10 bases are a match to TRBD2. This CDR3 contains 16 residues. V lost 3 bases and J lost 1; bases outside the gene matches: 4. Germline V gene lookup returns CDR1 SGHDT and CDR2 YYEEEE.

This rearrangement joins TRBV5-1 to TRBJ2-7; tentatively, D is TRBD2 (6 bases). V dropped 0 bases and J dropped 3 bases, with 16 bases sitting between them. Looked up from germline, CDR1 is SGHRS and CDR2 is YFSETQ. There are 16 residues in the CDR3. The CDR3, as DNA: TGCGCCAGCAGCTTGGCCGCAGGCCCTAGCGTCTACGAGCAGTACTTC. Its protein is CASSLAAGPSVYEQYF.